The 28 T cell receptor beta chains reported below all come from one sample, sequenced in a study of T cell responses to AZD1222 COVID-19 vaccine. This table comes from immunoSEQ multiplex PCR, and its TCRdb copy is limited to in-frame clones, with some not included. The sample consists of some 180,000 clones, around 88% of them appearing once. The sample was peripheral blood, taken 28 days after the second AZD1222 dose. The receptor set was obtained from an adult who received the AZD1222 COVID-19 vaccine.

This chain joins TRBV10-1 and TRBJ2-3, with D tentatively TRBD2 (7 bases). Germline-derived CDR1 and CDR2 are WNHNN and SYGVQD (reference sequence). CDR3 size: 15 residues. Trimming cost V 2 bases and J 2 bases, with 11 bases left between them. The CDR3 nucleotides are TGCGCCAGCAGTGAGCGGGGGGCCTTCACAGATACGCAGTATTTT. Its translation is CASSERGAFTDTQYF.

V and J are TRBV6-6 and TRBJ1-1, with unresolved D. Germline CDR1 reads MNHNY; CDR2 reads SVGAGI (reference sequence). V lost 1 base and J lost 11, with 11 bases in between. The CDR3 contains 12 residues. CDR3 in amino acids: CASSYFPPGAFF. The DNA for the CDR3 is TGTGCCAGCAGTTACTTCCCTCCTGGGGCTTTCTTT.

This CDR3 reads CASSRGRGTGPSGSNQPQHF. The CDR3 DNA is TGTGCCAGCAGCCGAGGGAGGGGGACAGGACCTTCTGGGAGCAATCAGCCCCAGCATTTT. J is TRBJ1-5 and V is TRBV6-2 or TRBV6-3, with 8 bases lining up with TRBD1. V was clipped by 6 bases and J by 1 base; unmatched bases: 20. Looked up from germline, CDR1 is MNHEY and CDR2 is SVGEGT. The CDR3 contains 20 residues.

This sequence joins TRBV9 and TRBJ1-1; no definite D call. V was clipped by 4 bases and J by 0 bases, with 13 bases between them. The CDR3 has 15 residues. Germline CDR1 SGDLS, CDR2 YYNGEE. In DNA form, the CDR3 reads TGTGCCAGCAGCCCCTTAAATCTCATGAACACTGAAGCTTTCTTT. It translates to CASSPLNLMNTEAFF.

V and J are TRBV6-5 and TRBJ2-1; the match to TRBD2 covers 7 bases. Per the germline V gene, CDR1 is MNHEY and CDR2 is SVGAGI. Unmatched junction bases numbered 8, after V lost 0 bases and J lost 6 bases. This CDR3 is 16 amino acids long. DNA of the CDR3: TGTGCCAGCAGTTACTCATACCTAGCGGAGACCAATGAGCAGTTCTTC. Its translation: CASSYSYLAETNEQFF.

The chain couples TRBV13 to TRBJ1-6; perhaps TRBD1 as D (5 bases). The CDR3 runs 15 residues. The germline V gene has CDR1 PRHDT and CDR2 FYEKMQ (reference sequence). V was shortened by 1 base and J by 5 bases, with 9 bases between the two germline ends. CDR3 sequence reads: CASSLATEDNSPLHF. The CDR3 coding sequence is TGTGCCAGCAGCTTAGCGACAGAGGATAATTCACCCCTCCACTTT.

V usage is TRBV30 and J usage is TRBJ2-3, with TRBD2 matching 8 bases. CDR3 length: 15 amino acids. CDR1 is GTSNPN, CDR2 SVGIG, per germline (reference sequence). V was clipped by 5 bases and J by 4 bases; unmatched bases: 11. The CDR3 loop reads CAWGDGGARSDTQYF. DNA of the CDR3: TGTGCCTGGGGAGACGGGGGGGCCAGATCAGATACGCAGTATTTT.

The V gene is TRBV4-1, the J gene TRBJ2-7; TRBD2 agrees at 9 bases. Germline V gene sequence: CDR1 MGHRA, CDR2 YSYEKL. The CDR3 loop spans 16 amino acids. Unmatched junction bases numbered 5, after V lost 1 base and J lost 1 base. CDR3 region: CASSQVASGASYEQYF. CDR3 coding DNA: TGCGCCAGCAGCCAAGTGGCTAGCGGGGCTTCCTACGAGCAGTACTTC.

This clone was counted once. This CDR3 reads CASRRAGRNQPQHF. CDR3 bases: TGTGCCAGCAGGAGGGCCGGGAGGAATCAGCCCCAGCATTTT. V gene TRBV11-2 combines with J gene TRBJ1-5; no clear D gene. The CDR3 has 14 amino acids. Trimming removed 6 bases at V and 4 bases at J, with 13 bases between. Germline CDR1 reads SGHAT; CDR2 reads FQNNGV.

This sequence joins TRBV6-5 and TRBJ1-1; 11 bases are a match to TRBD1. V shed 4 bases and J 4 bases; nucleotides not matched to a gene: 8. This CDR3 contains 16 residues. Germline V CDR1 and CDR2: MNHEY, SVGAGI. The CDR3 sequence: CASSSGTGGLGTEAFF. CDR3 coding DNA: TGTGCCAGCAGTTCCGGGACAGGGGGTTTAGGCACTGAAGCTTTCTTT.

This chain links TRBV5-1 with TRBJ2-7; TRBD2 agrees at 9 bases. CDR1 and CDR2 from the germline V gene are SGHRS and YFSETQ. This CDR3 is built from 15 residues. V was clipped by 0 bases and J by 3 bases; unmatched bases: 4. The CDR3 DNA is TGCGCCAGCAGCTTGGAAGCGGGGGGCCTCTACGAGCAGTACTTC. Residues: CASSLEAGGLYEQYF.

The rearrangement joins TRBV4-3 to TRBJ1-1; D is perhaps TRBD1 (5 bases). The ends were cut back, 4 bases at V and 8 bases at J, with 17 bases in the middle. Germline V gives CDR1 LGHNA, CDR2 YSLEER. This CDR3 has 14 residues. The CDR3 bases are TGCGCCAGCAGCCTCGTAGGCAGGGCCAGGGAAGCTTTCTTT. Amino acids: CASSLVGRAREAFF.

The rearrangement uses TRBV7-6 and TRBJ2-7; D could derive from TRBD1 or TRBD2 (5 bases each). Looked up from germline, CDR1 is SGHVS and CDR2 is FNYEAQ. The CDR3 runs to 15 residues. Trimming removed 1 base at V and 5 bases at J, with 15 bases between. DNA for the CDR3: TGTGCCAGCAGCTTAGTGGGGCTAGCCGTCGACGAGCAGTACTTC. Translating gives CASSLVGLAVDEQYF.

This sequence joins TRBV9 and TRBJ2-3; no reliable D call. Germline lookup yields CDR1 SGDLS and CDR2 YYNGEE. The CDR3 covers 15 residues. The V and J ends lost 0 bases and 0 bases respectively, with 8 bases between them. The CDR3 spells CASSVGVGSTDTQYF. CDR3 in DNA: TGTGCCAGCAGCGTAGGGGTAGGGAGCACAGATACGCAGTATTTT. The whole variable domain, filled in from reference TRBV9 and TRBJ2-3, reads DSGVTQTPKHLITATGQRVTLRCSPRSGDLSVYWYQQSLDQGLQFLIQYYNGEERAKGNILERFSAQQFPDLHSELNLSSLELGDSALYFCASSVGVGSTDTQYFGPGTRLTVL.

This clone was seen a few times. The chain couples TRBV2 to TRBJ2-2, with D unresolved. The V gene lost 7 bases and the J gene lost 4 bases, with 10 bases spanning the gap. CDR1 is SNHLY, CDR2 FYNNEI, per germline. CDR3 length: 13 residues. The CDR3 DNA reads TGTGCCAGCAATGCCCTGGGCACCGGGGAGCTGTTTTTT. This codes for CASNALGTGELFF.

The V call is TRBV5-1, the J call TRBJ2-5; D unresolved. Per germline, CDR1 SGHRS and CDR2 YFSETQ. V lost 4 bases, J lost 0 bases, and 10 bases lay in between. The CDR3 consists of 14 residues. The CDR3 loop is CASSPGLNQETQYF. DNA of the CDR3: TGCGCCAGCAGCCCTGGGCTAAACCAAGAGACCCAGTACTTC.

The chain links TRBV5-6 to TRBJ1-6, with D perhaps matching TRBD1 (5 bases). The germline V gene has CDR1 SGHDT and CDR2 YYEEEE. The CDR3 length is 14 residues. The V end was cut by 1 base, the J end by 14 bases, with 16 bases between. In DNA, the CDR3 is TGTGCCAGCAGCTTGTTTGCGGCCCGAGGGGCCCTCCACTTT. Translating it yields CASSLFAARGALHF.

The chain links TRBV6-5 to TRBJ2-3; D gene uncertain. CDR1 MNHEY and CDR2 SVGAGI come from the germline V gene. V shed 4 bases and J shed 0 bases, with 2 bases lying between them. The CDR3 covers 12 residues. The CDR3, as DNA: TGTGCCAGCAGTTCAAGCACAGATACGCAGTATTTT. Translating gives CASSSSTDTQYF.

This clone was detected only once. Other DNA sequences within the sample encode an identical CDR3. The chain's CDR3 is CASSLRQGETQYF. The CDR3 DNA sequence: TGTGCCAGCAGCTTGCGGCAGGGAGAGACCCAGTACTTC. V usage is TRBV5-8 and J usage is TRBJ2-5; TRBD1 might be the D (5 bases). There are 13 residues in the CDR3. V gave up 1 base and J gave up 4 bases, with 8 bases separating them. Germline lookup yields CDR1 SGHTS and CDR2 YDEGEE.

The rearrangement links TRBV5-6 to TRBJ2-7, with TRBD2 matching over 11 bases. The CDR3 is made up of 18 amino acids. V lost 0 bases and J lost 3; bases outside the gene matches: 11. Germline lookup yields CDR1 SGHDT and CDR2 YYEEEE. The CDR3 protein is CASSLGSPLAGVYYEQYF. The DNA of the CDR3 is TGTGCCAGCAGCTTGGGGAGCCCACTAGCGGGGGTTTACTACGAGCAGTACTTC.

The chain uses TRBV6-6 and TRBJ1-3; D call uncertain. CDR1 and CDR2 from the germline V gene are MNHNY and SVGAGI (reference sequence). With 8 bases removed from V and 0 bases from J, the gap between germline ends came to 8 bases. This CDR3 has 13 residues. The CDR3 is CASGESSGNTIYF. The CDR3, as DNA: TGTGCCAGCGGTGAGAGCTCTGGAAACACCATATATTTT.

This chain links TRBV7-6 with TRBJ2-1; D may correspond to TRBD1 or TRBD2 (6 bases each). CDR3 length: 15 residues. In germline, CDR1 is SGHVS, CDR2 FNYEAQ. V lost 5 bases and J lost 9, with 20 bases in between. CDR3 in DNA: TGTGCCAGCAGCCCAGGCTCCGTGGGGGGCGTTGAGCAGTTCTTC. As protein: CASSPGSVGGVEQFF.

For the CDR3, the DNA is TGTGCCAGCAGCCAAGGCGGGACAGGAGGCCACTATGGCTACACCTTC. Its translation: CASSQGGTGGHYGYTF. This chain uses TRBV3-1 (or the pseudogene TRBV3-2) with TRBJ1-2; TRBD1 agrees at 8 bases. Germline assignment: CDR1 LGHDT and CDR2 YNNKEL (reference sequence). The CDR3 length is 16 residues. Germline trimming cut 1 base from V and 3 bases from J; bases unmatched to any gene: 7.

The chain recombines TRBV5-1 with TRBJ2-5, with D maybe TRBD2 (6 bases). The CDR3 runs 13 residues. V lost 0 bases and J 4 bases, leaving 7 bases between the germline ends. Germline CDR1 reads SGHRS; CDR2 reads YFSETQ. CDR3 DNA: TGCGCCAGCAGCTTGGCGGGGGTAGAGACCCAGTACTTC. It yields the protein CASSLAGVETQYF.

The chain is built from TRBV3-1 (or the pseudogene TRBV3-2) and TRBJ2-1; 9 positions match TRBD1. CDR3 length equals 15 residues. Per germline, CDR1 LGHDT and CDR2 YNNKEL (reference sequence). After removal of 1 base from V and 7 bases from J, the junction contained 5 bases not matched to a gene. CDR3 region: CASSQGTGARNEQFF. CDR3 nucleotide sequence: TGTGCCAGCAGCCAAGGGACAGGGGCGAGGAATGAGCAGTTCTTC.

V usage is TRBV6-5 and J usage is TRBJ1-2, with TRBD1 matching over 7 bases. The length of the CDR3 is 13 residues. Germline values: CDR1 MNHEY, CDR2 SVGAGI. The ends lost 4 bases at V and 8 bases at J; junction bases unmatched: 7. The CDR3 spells CASSLGQRLGYTF. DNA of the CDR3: TGTGCCAGCAGTTTGGGACAGAGGTTGGGCTACACCTTC.

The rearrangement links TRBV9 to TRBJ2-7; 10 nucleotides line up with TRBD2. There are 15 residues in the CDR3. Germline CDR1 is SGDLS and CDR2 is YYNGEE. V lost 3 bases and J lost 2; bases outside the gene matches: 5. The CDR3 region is CASSAEAGGPYEQYF. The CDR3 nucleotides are TGTGCCAGCAGCGCGGAAGCGGGGGGGCCCTACGAGCAGTACTTC.

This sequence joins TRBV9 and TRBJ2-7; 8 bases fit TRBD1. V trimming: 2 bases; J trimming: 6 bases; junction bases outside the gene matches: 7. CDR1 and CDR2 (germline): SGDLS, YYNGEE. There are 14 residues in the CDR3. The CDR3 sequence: CASSVTGVQSEQYF. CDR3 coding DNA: TGTGCCAGCAGCGTGACAGGGGTACAGTCCGAGCAGTACTTC.